This TCR beta chain is from a study of high-grade serous ovarian cancer treatment subgroups. Study details: Samples averaged 14,192 reads and roughly 7,700 unique TCR beta rearrangements.

A word on this clone: Its antigen is unidentified.

General observations from the study: Same-patient tumor repertoires overlapped at about 0.11 to 0.8; different patients barely overlapped. CDR1 and CDR2 were left unanalyzed; analyses focused on CDR3. Higher neoantigen levels went with greater TCR clonal relatedness.

Tumor samples were taken before definitive surgery or chemotherapy. V was pared by 2 bases and J by 7 bases, with 9 bases between. CDR1 SNHLY and CDR2 FYNNEI come from the germline V gene. The CDR3 covers 13 residues. Sequenced by immunoSEQ multiplex PCR; TCRdb stores in-frame clones only, minus some. The sample carries about 840 clones, under 85% recorded once. This rearrangement joins TRBV2 to TRBJ2-1, with D perhaps matching TRBD1 (6 bases). The sample consisted of tumor tissue. The receptor comes from a human donor with high-grade serous ovarian cancer. CDR3 DNA: TGTGCCAGCAGTGAACAGGGGTTTAATGAGCAGTTCTTC. Amino acids: CASSEQGFNEQFF.